This TCR beta chain was sequenced for a study of blood T cell repertoires in COVID-19. Study-wide background: In each case, the material was cDNA or gDNA derived from T cells, B-cell-depleted T cells, or PBMCs.

With regard to this clone: At one end the junction does not follow the germline gene, possibly because of a read error.

Original methodology: From reference gene primer amplification, estimates of nucleated cell counts were derived. Assay: immunoSEQ multiplex PCR; the TCRdb copy retains only in-frame clones and omits some. V and J calls and clone size are those listed in that table; D and trimming were worked out from the DNA. The sample lists 90,000 to 130,000 clones, approximately 78% seen once, with 7.9% in the top ten. The CDR3 has 11 residues. Per germline, CDR1 LNHDA and CDR2 SQIVND (reference sequence). This receptor was obtained from a man in his sixties or seventies with acute or convalescent COVID-19. The sample taken for sequencing was peripheral blood. The chain couples TRBV19 to TRBJ1-1; D remains ambiguous. The CDR3, as DNA: TGTGCCAGTAGCGAGTTGCGGCGCGCTGCCTTT. This sequence encodes CASSELRRAAF.